These 32 T cell receptor beta chains were sequenced from one sample in a study of Graves' ophthalmopathy and Graves' hyperthyroidism. Amplification targeted the TCR beta CDR3 regions, with RNA transcripts as the source material. Investigators did first-round RT-PCR with HTBI primers, then second-round multiplex PCR. MiXCR, run by TCRdb on the multiplex PCR reads, gives a single entry per CDR3 protein. Counted here are about 230,000 distinct CDR3 sequences, about 46% occurring once; the ten biggest clones make up roughly half. Sequencing was performed on peripheral blood. These receptors came from an adult man with Graves' ophthalmopathy.

The V gene is TRBV20-1, the J gene TRBJ2-7; 9 bases agree with TRBD2. Germline CDR1 reads DFQATT; CDR2 reads SNEGSKA (reference sequence). The length of the CDR3 is 15 residues. V was clipped by 3 bases and J by 3 bases; unmatched bases: 9. This CDR3 is CSASTLAGVIYEQYF. The CDR3 DNA reads TGCAGTGCTAGTACCTTAGCGGGAGTCATCTACGAGCAGTACTTC.

This clonotype was recorded once. J is TRBJ1-3 and V is TRBV15; D is undetermined. Per germline, CDR1 LNHNV and CDR2 YYDKDF (reference sequence). V was shortened by 6 bases and J by 2 bases, with 14 bases between the two germline ends. The CDR3 runs 15 residues. The CDR3 nucleotides read TGTGCCACCAGTTTAGATTCCGGGCCTGGAAACACCATATATTTT. Its translation is CATSLDSGPGNTIYF.

This clonotype appeared a few times. The chain uses TRBV7-2 and TRBJ2-5, with D possibly TRBD2 on 6 matching bases. Germline V gene sequence: CDR1 SGHTA, CDR2 FQGNSA. The CDR3 is 16 residues long. The V gene lost 1 base and the J gene lost 4 bases, with 16 bases spanning the gap. The CDR3 sequence: CASSLVPSARGETQYF. The CDR3 DNA sequence: TGTGCCAGCAGCTTAGTTCCTAGCGCGAGGGGAGAGACCCAGTACTTC.

This chain joins TRBV9 and TRBJ2-5; 8 bases align to TRBD2. CDR1 SGDLS and CDR2 YYNGEE come from the germline V gene. The CDR3 contains 15 residues. With 0 bases clipped from V and 2 bases from J, the junction kept 3 bases outside the gene matches. CDR3 sequence: CASSVGTSMQETQYF. The CDR3 DNA is TGTGCCAGCAGCGTAGGGACTAGCATGCAAGAGACCCAGTACTTC.

The CDR3 region has the DNA TGTGCCAGCAGTTTTTTAGGGGCTAATGAAAAACTGTTTTTT. This gives the protein CASSFLGANEKLFF. The rearrangement joins TRBV12-3 or TRBV12-4 to TRBJ1-4, with D tentatively TRBD1 (5 bases). The CDR3 is made up of 14 amino acids. Trimming pared 3 bases from V and 3 bases from J, leaving 8 bases between.

This clonotype was seen only a few times. The V gene is TRBV19, the J gene TRBJ2-6, with D unclear. CDR3 size: 14 residues. V dropped 10 bases and J dropped 4 bases, with 14 bases sitting between them. Germline CDR1 is LNHDA and CDR2 is SQIVND (reference sequence). CDR3 loop: CATLNPAGANVLTF. CDR3 DNA sequence: TGTGCCACCCTTAACCCAGCCGGGGCCAACGTCCTGACTTTC.

Comment on this clonotype: Germline is not matched at one junction end, which may reflect a read error. V and J are TRBV10-3 and TRBJ1-1; tentatively, D is TRBD1 (5 bases). Looked up from germline, CDR1 is ENHRY and CDR2 is SYGVKD. The CDR3 runs to 14 residues. The CDR3 DNA reads TGTGCCAGCAGTTACTGGGGGGAGAACACTGAAGCTTTCTTT. Protein: CASSYWGENTEAFF.

CDR3 amino acids: CASSWARGRTGTEAFF. CDR3 coding DNA: TGCGCCAGCAGCTGGGCCAGGGGGCGGACAGGGACTGAAGCTTTCTTT. The J gene is TRBJ1-1, the V gene TRBV5-1; 8 bases match TRBD1. J lost 5 bases, V lost 3 bases, and 12 bases had no gene match. The CDR3 is made up of 16 amino acids. Per the germline V gene, CDR1 is SGHRS and CDR2 is YFSETQ.

V is TRBV7-2 and J is TRBJ1-4, with D tentatively TRBD1 (6 bases). Germline V CDR1 and CDR2: SGHTA, FQGNSA. The CDR3 has 13 residues. Trimming removed 5 bases at V and 6 bases at J, with 10 bases between. For the CDR3, the DNA is TGTGCCAGCAGCAAATACAGGGATGAAAAACTGTTTTTT. Encoded protein: CASSKYRDEKLFF.

The chain combines TRBV9 with TRBJ2-2; the D is unclear. V was clipped by 0 bases and J by 8 bases, with 8 bases between them. Looked up from germline, CDR1 is SGDLS and CDR2 is YYNGEE. CDR3 size: 13 residues. CDR3 loop: CASSVDGSGELFF. CDR3 nucleotides: TGTGCCAGCAGCGTAGATGGGTCGGGGGAGCTGTTTTTT.

V and J are TRBV5-1 and TRBJ2-5, with 7 bases identical to TRBD1. The end of the DNA aligns better with TRBJ2-1, so the J call may be wrong. From germline, CDR1 is SGHRS and CDR2 YFSETQ. The CDR3 is made up of 12 amino acids. The CDR3 DNA follows: TGCGCCAGCAGCTTGGACAGGGGTGAGCAGTTCTTC. Protein sequence: CASSLDRGEQFF.

V gene TRBV5-1 combines with J gene TRBJ2-7; D may correspond to TRBD1 or TRBD2 (6 bases each). Trimming took 5 bases from V and 2 from J, leaving 20 bases between them. The CDR3 is 16 residues long. Germline V CDR1 and CDR2: SGHRS, YFSETQ. The CDR3 DNA reads as TGCGCCAGCAGAGCCCCGGGTTCGGAGGGGGCCTACGAGCAGTACTTC. This codes for CASRAPGSEGAYEQYF.

The gene calls are TRBV15 and TRBJ2-5; maybe TRBD1 (6 bases). Germline-derived CDR1 and CDR2 are LNHNV and YYDKDF (reference sequence). CDR3 length: 12 residues. V lost 11 bases and J lost 2, with 12 bases in between. The CDR3 here is CAAQDSQETQYF. In DNA, the CDR3 is TGTGCCGCGCAGGACAGTCAAGAGACCCAGTACTTC.

This clonotype was observed once. CDR3 coding DNA: TGCAGTGCTAGAGAAGGAGAGTCCTACGAGCAGTACTTC. Protein product: CSAREGESYEQYF. The chain links TRBV20-1 to TRBJ2-7; unclear D gene. The CDR3 extends over 13 amino acids. Germline CDR1 and CDR2: DFQATT and SNEGSKA (reference sequence). The ends were cut back, 0 bases at V and 1 base at J, with 7 bases in the middle.

This clonotype appeared many times. The chain combines TRBV9 with TRBJ2-5; the D gene is possibly TRBD1 (6 bases). Germline lookup yields CDR1 SGDLS and CDR2 YYNGEE. With 4 bases removed from V and 2 bases from J, the gap between germline ends came to 15 bases. The CDR3 contains 15 residues. The CDR3 nucleotides read TGTGCCAGCAGCTCCAGGGGTGGCTCGCAAGAGACCCAGTACTTC. This encodes CASSSRGGSQETQYF.

This rearrangement joins TRBV13 to TRBJ2-5, with D perhaps assigned TRBD1 or TRBD2 (6 bases each). Trimming shortened V by 4 bases and J by 5 bases, and 11 bases separated the two germline ends. Germline lookup yields CDR1 PRHDT and CDR2 FYEKMQ (reference sequence). This CDR3 region has 13 residues. The CDR3 sequence: CASSSRGPETQYF. DNA of the CDR3: TGTGCCAGCAGCTCTCGGGGGCCGGAGACCCAGTACTTC.

There are a few counts of this clonotype. The chain recombines TRBV12-3 or TRBV12-4 with TRBJ2-5, with 12 bases lining up with TRBD2. This CDR3 comprises 15 residues. V dropped 1 base and J dropped 5; count of bases not matched to a gene: 2. CDR3 protein: CASSLGLAGVETQYF. CDR3 bases: TGTGCCAGCAGTTTAGGACTAGCGGGAGTGGAGACCCAGTACTTC.

This clonotype was counted ten times or more. The CDR3 region is CASSSVEGKYDGYTF. The CDR3 coding sequence is TGTGCCAGCAGCTCAGTTGAGGGAAAATATGATGGCTACACCTTC. The chain has TRBV11-2 and TRBJ1-2; D not certain. V was shortened by 4 bases and J by 6 bases, with 18 bases between the two germline ends. Germline loops: CDR1 SGHAT, CDR2 FQNNGV. The CDR3 sequence is 15 residues long.

The V gene is TRBV4-1, the J gene TRBJ2-7, with 8 bases matching TRBD1. This CDR3 has 17 amino acids. Germline loops: CDR1 MGHRA, CDR2 YSYEKL. V gave up 1 base and J gave up 3 bases; unmatched junction bases: 11. CDR3 in amino acids: CASSQVQGERWGYEQYF. CDR3 bases: TGCGCCAGCAGCCAAGTACAGGGGGAGCGTTGGGGCTACGAGCAGTACTTC.

There are a few counts of this clonotype. The chain couples TRBV6-1 to TRBJ1-5; the match to TRBD1 covers 9 bases. V lost 2 bases, J lost 6 bases, and 2 bases stayed unmatched. The CDR3 extends over 14 amino acids. CDR1 and CDR2 from the germline V gene are MNHNS and SASEGT. Here the CDR3 reads CASSETGGRQPQHF. CDR3 nucleotide sequence: TGTGCCAGCAGTGAAACAGGGGGCCGTCAGCCCCAGCATTTT.

For this clonotype: A much larger clone lies a single base off, so this may be a read error. The DNA for the CDR3 is TGCAGTGCTAGACCGACAGGGGGCTACGAGCAGTACTTC. This translates into CSARPTGGYEQYF. The V and J genes are TRBV20-1 and TRBJ2-7; TRBD1 matches 9 bases. V dropped 2 bases and J dropped 3; count of bases not matched to a gene: 2. Germline CDR1 and CDR2: DFQATT and SNEGSKA (reference sequence). This CDR3 region has 13 residues.

This clonotype showed up many times. The chain recombines TRBV10-2 with TRBJ2-2, with unresolved D. In germline, CDR1 is WSHSY, CDR2 SAAADI. CDR3 length equals 12 residues. V was clipped by 8 bases and J by 8 bases, with 12 bases between them. The CDR3 region has the DNA TGCGCCAGCCGGGCCCCTGGGGGGGAGCTGTTTTTT. Translation gives CASRAPGGELFF.

This clonotype was observed a few times. The rearrangement links TRBV20-1 to TRBJ1-4; D gene unclear. CDR3 length equals 14 residues. The germline gives CDR1 DFQATT, CDR2 SNEGSKA (reference sequence). The germline V and J ends were trimmed by 4 bases and 0 bases, with 9 bases remaining between them. The CDR3 DNA reads as TGCAGTGCTACTGATCTACCAACTAATGAAAAACTGTTTTTT. This translates into CSATDLPTNEKLFF.

V and J are TRBV7-9 and TRBJ1-1; TRBD1 agrees at 8 bases. The CDR3 spans 16 residues. The germline V gene has CDR1 SEHNR and CDR2 FQNEAQ (reference sequence). After removal of 5 bases from V and 6 bases from J, the junction contained 14 bases not matched to a gene. CDR3 DNA sequence: TGTGCCAGCAGCCAAGATCCGGCAGGGGGCTACGCTGAAGCTTTCTTT. Translating gives CASSQDPAGGYAEAFF.

The table lists this clonotype with a count of one. This rearrangement joins TRBV29-1 to TRBJ1-1, with D possibly being TRBD1 (5 bases). The CDR3 has 13 amino acids. The V end lost 4 bases, the J end lost 4 bases, and 13 bases lay between the germline ends. CDR1 SQVTM and CDR2 ANQGSEA come from the germline V gene. CDR3 DNA sequence: TGCAGCGTTGGGGGGGGACTGGGCACTGAAGCTTTCTTT. Translation: CSVGGGLGTEAFF.

This clonotype was picked up a small number of times. The V gene is TRBV7-6, the J gene TRBJ2-2; 9 nucleotides agree with TRBD2. After removal of 5 bases from V and 7 bases from J, the junction contained 8 bases not matched to a gene. The CDR3 loop spans 15 amino acids. Germline V gene lookup returns CDR1 SGHVS and CDR2 FNYEAQ. CDR3 region: CASSITGTSIGELFF. The CDR3 region has the DNA TGTGCCAGCAGCATCACCGGGACTAGCATCGGGGAGCTGTTTTTT.

DNA of the CDR3: TGTGCCAGCAGTTCCCCGGGGAACACCGGGGAGCTGTTTTTT. Protein: CASSSPGNTGELFF. The J gene is TRBJ2-2, the V gene TRBV12-3 or TRBV12-4; D gene ambiguous. The CDR3 has 14 residues. V lost 4 bases and J lost 1, with 7 bases in between.

This clonotype has just a few counts. V gene TRBV20-1 combines with J gene TRBJ2-7; TRBD1 agrees at 11 bases. Germline loops: CDR1 DFQATT, CDR2 SNEGSKA (reference sequence). J was trimmed by 4 bases and V by 4 bases; bases with no gene match: 6. The CDR3 has 14 residues. CDR3 amino acids: CSAKGTGGLYEQYF. DNA of the CDR3: TGCAGTGCTAAAGGGACAGGGGGTTTGTACGAGCAGTACTTC.

In this sample, this clonotype turned up a few times. One end of the junction does not line up with germline, which may come from a read error. The rearrangement links TRBV4-2 to TRBJ1-1; D is unresolved. Germline V gene data show CDR1 as LGHNA and CDR2 as YNFKEQ. The CDR3 spans 13 residues. This CDR3 reads CASNQTGITEAFF. The CDR3 bases are TGTGCCAGCAACCAAACGGGGATCACTGAAGCTTTCTTT.

The genes are TRBV10-2 and TRBJ1-5; perhaps TRBD1 as D (5 bases). The germline gives CDR1 WSHSY, CDR2 SAAADI. Trimming left V 8 bases short and J 5 bases short, with 13 bases between. The CDR3 is 13 residues long. CDR3 loop: CASREGSHQPQHF. CDR3 DNA sequence: TGCGCCAGCCGGGAGGGGTCCCATCAGCCCCAGCATTTT.

This rearrangement joins TRBV25-1 to TRBJ1-5, with 9 bases identical to TRBD1. CDR1 MGHDK and CDR2 SYGVNS come from the germline V gene. Trimming at V came to 5 bases and at J to 16 bases, leaving 9 bases not matched to a gene. There are 12 residues in the CDR3. The DNA of the CDR3 is TGTGCCAGCAGTTTCGGGACAGGGCTCAATCATTTT. Residues: CASSFGTGLNHF. Combining the CDR3 with reference TRBV25-1 and TRBJ1-5 gives the whole variable domain EADIYQTPRYLVIGTGKKITLECSQTMGHDKMYWYQQDPGMELHLIHYSYGVNSTEKGDLSSESTVSRIRTEHFPLTLESARPSHTSQYLCASSFGTGLNHFGDGTRLSIL.

This clonotype has more than one count but fewer than ten. This sequence joins TRBV19 and TRBJ2-2; 9 nucleotides align to TRBD2. This CDR3 has 16 amino acids. Per the germline V gene, CDR1 is LNHDA and CDR2 is SQIVND (reference sequence). V dropped 8 bases and J dropped 5; count of bases not matched to a gene: 12. The CDR3 region is CASSVIAGVGTGELFF. CDR3 DNA: TGTGCCAGTTCCGTCATAGCGGGAGTAGGAACCGGGGAGCTGTTTTTT.